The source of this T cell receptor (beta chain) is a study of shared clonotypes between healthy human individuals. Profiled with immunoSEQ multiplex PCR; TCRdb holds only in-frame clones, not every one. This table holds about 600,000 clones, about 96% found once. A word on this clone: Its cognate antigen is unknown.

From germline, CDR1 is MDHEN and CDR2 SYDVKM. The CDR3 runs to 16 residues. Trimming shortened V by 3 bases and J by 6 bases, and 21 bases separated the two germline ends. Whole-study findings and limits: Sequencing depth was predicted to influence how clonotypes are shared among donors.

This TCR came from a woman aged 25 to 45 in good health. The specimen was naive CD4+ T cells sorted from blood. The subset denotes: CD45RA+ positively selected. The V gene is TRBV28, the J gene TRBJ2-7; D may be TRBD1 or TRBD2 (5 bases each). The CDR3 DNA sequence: TGTGCCAGCAGTTTGCCCGGGACGATTGGGCTGGCCGAGCAGTACTTC. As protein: CASSLPGTIGLAEQYF.